Given below is one T cell receptor (beta chain) in context. Antigen unknown. Any history of autoimmune disease or systemic immunosuppression disqualified patients. The data derive from a study of OX40 agonist ivuxolimab in advanced cancers. Study-level points and caveats: Expanded clones tended on average to be more numerous among CD8+ T cells than CD4+. In the 0.1-3.0 mg/kg groups, partial responders showed among the lowest expansion. Antigen specificity of clonally expanded peripheral T cells was not established.

Germline-derived CDR1 and CDR2 are SEHNR and FQNEAQ (reference sequence). The CDR3 sequence is 13 residues long. The ends were cut back, 3 bases at V and 4 bases at J, with 9 bases in the middle. The data were produced by immunoSEQ multiplex PCR, yet TCRdb's version contains in-frame clones alone and is incomplete. The table lists around 46,000 clones, 85% to 90% of them singletons. The source of this sequence is an adult with an advanced solid tumor such as melanoma, head and neck, liver or kidney cancer. Sequences were derived from CD4+ or CD8+ T cells sorted from blood, sampled in a trial of the OX40 agonist ivuxolimab. The gene calls are TRBV7-9 and TRBJ2-5; D might be TRBD1 (5 bases). DNA of the CDR3: TGTGCCAGCAGCTTTCCAGGGCGAGAGACCCAGTACTTC. Translation gives CASSFPGRETQYF.